This T cell receptor (beta chain) was identified in a study of tumor-infiltrating lymphocytes in primary liver carcinoma. Overall study: Patients, male and female, were 30 to 69 years old. Findings and caveats of the study: Tumors had a top-250-clone fraction that was significantly higher than blood (p = 0.039). Only around 7-24% of top clones occurred in all five tumor regions.

The CDR3 length is 15 residues. V shed 3 bases, J shed 6 bases, and the junction held 4 bases outside the gene matches. TCR beta cDNA was made from roughly 450 ng total RNA with a constant-region primer. ARM-PCR was slightly modified, and three nested multiplex PCR rounds with it gave rise to the TCR beta libraries. It was with TRBV1-TRBV30 forward primers and a C-beta reverse primer that the first two PCR rounds were run, at approximately 9 cycles each. MiXCR, run by TCRdb on the multiplex PCR reads, gives a single entry per CDR3 protein. Of approximately 73,000 distinct CDR3 sequences in the sample, over 55% were seen once. Without any cell sorting, roughly 18-31 mg of bulk tissue yielded co-extracted RNA and DNA. Donors were untreated and chronically infected with HBV. This clonotype was found many times. Its specificity is not known.

The sequenced sample consisted of liver tumor tissue from sampling region 4. The subset was: tumor region T4, right-lateral pole. The chain links TRBV12-3 or TRBV12-4 to TRBJ1-5; 11 bases map to TRBD1. The sequence came from a woman in her sixties with primary liver carcinoma and hepatitis B virus infection. In DNA form, the CDR3 reads TGTGCCAGCAGTTTGGGGACAGGGGGGAGTCAGCCCCAGCATTTT. Translating it yields CASSLGTGGSQPQHF.